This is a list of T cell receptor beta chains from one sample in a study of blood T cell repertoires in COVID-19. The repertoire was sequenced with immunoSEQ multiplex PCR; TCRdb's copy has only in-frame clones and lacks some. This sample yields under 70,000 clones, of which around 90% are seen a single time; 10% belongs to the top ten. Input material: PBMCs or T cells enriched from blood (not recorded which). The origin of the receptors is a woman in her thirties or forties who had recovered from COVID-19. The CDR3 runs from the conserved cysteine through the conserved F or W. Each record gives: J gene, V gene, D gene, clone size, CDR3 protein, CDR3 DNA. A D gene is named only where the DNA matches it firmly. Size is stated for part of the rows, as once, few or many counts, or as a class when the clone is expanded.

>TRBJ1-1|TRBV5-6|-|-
CASSPMPGRAYSNTEAFF
TGTGCCAGCAGCCCTATGCCCGGCAGGGCCTACTCGAACACTGAAGCTTTCTTT
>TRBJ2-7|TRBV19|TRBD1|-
CASSIEGTGAYEQYF
TGTGCCAGTAGTATAGAGGGGACAGGGGCCTACGAGCAGTACTTC
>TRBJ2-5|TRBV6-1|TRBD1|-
CASSEAAGTGGRETQYF
TGTGCCAGCAGTGAAGCCGCCGGGACAGGGGGTCGGGAGACCCAGTACTTC
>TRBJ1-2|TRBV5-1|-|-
CASSLGVTNYGYTF
TGCGCCAGCAGCTTGGGCGTTACTAACTATGGCTACACCTTC
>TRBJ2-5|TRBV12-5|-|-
CASGLGRSGNQETQYF
TGTGCTAGTGGTTTGGGGCGTTCAGGGAATCAAGAGACCCAGTACTTC
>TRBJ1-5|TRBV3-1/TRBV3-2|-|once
CASSQAGGNNQPQHF
TGTGCCAGCAGCCAAGCGGGGGGAAACAATCAGCCCCAGCATTTT
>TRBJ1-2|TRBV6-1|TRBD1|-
CASSDRGHNGYTF
TGTGCCAGCAGTGACAGGGGGCACAATGGCTACACCTTC
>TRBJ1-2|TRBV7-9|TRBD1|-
CASSFLGTEELDGYTF
TGTGCCAGCAGCTTTCTTGGGACAGAGGAATTGGATGGCTACACCTTC
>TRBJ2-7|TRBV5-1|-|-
CASSLEFMGPYEQYF
TGCGCCAGCAGCTTGGAATTCATGGGGCCCTACGAGCAGTACTTC
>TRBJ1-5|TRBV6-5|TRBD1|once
CASRDRALSQPQHF
TGTGCCAGCAGGGACAGGGCCCTCAGTCAGCCCCAGCATTTT
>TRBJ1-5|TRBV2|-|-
CASSRGAGSNQPQHF
TGTGCCAGCAGCCGGGGGGCAGGTAGCAATCAGCCCCAGCATTTT
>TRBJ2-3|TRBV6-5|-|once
CASSRGYTDTQYF
TGTGCCAGCAGTAGGGGCTACACAGATACGCAGTATTTT
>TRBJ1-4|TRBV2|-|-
CASRQGNEKLFF
TGTGCCAGCCGGCAGGGCAATGAAAAACTGTTTTTT
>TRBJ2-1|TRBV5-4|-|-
CASSLRDSYNEQFF
TGTGCCAGCAGCTTGAGAGACAGCTACAATGAGCAGTTCTTC
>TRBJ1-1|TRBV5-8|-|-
CASSRRQRNTEAFF
TGTGCCAGCAGCCGTCGACAGAGGAACACTGAAGCTTTCTTT
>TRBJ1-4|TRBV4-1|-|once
CASSQEAGQPEKLFF
TGCGCCAGCAGCCAAGAGGCGGGGCAACCTGAAAAACTGTTTTTT
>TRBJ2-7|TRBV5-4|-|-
CASSLAGQGSYEQYF
TGTGCCAGCAGCTTGGCCGGGCAGGGATCCTACGAGCAGTACTTC
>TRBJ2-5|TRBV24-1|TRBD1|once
CATSDPGQGARETQYF
TGTGCCACCAGTGATCCAGGACAGGGGGCCCGAGAGACCCAGTACTTC
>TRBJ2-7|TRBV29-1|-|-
CSVEVQPSYEQYF
TGCAGCGTTGAAGTACAGCCTTCCTACGAGCAGTACTTC
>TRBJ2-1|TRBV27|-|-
CASSEMNEQFF
TGTGCCAGCAGTGAGATGAATGAGCAGTTCTTC
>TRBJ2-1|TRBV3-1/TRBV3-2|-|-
CASSPFLASNEQFF
TGTGCCAGCAGCCCCTTTCTCGCGTCCAATGAGCAGTTCTTC
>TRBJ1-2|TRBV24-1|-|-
CATSDLLDGYTF
TGTGCCACCAGTGATTTGCTTGATGGCTACACCTTC
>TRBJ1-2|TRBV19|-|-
CASSNGNRANYGYTF
TGTGCCAGTAGTAACGGAAACAGGGCTAACTATGGCTACACCTTC
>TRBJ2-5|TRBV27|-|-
CASSLSRAVETQYF
TGTGCCAGCAGTTTATCCAGGGCGGTGGAGACCCAGTACTTC
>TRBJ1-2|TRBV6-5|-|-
CASSYTGLSGYTF
TGTGCCAGCAGCTACACAGGGTTGAGTGGCTACACCTTC
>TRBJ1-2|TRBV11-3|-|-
CASSPSPLRDGYTF
TGTGCCAGCAGCCCTAGCCCGCTAAGGGATGGCTACACCTTC
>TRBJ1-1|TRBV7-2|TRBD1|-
CASSPWVGRQGNTEAFF
TGTGCCAGCAGCCCTTGGGTGGGGAGACAGGGGAACACTGAAGCTTTCTTT
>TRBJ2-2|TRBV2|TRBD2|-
CASVTSGGANTGELFF
TGTGCCAGCGTTACTAGCGGGGGGGCGAACACCGGGGAGCTGTTTTTT
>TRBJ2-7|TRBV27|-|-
CASSLRGPYEQYF
TGTGCCAGCAGTTTGCGGGGGCCCTACGAGCAGTACTTC
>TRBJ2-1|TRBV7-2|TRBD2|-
CASSLSSGGGNEQFF
TGTGCCAGCAGCTTATCTAGCGGGGGGGGCAATGAGCAGTTCTTC
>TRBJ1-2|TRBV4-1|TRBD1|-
CASSQVSRGHYGYTF
TGCGCCAGCAGCCAAGTTTCGAGGGGGCACTATGGCTACACCTTC
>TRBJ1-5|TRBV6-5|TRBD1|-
CASSPRTGGRDPQHF
TGTGCCAGCAGCCCCCGGACAGGGGGCAGGGATCCCCAGCATTTT
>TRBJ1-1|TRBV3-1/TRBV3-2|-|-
CASSQERPGHGAFF
TGTGCCAGCAGCCAAGAAAGGCCAGGGCACGGAGCTTTCTTT
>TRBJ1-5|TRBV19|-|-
CASRQGWPQSSQPQHF
TGTGCCAGTAGGCAGGGGTGGCCACAATCAAGTCAGCCCCAGCATTTT
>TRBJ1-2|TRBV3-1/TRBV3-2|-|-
CASSRGRESDGYTF
TGTGCCAGCAGCCGAGGGCGCGAAAGCGATGGCTACACCTTC
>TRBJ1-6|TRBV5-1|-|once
CASSLAGTDWNSPLHF
TGCGCCAGCAGCTTGGCCGGCACCGACTGGAATTCACCCCTCCACTTT
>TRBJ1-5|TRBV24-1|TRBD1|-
CATSDPGQGARNQPQHF
TGTGCCACCAGTGACCCGGGACAGGGGGCAAGGAATCAGCCCCAGCATTTT
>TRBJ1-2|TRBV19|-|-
CASSITGGHIGYTF
TGTGCCAGTAGTATAACGGGGGGCCATATCGGCTACACCTTC
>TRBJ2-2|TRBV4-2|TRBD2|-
CASSPLSSGGRDTGELFF
TGTGCCAGCAGCCCTCTCAGTAGCGGGGGACGGGACACCGGGGAGCTGTTTTTT
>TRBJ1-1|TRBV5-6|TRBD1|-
CTSSLDRVRITDTEAFF
TGTACCAGCAGCTTGGACAGGGTACGAATAACGGACACTGAAGCTTTCTTT
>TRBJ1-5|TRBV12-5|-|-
CASTRGSGTGQPQHF
TGTGCTAGTACCCGGGGGTCGGGGACGGGTCAGCCCCAGCATTTT
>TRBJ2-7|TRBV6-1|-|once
CASSEVSGQLSREQYF
TGTGCCAGCAGTGAAGTTTCAGGGCAGCTCTCGCGCGAGCAGTACTTC